Below, 26 T cell receptor beta chains from the same sample are listed, as sequenced in a study of cytomegalovirus exposure and HLA in healthy donors (dated by TCRdb to about 2017). The library was made by the immunoSEQ multiplex PCR assay. For the multiplex PCR, a mixture combining 60 forward primers for TCR Vbeta segments and 13 reverse primers for TCR Jbeta segments was used. The immuneACCESS repertoire file appears here via TCRdb, limited to in-frame rearrangements. These files lack a portion of the clones; in checked studies, under half of the deficit traces to unresolved V genes, and the cause of the others is not known. In this sample the table shows 150,000 to 200,000 clones, roughly four fifths of which occur a single time. The ten largest account for roughly 1.6% of the sample. The specimen sequenced was PBMCs. These receptors were obtained from a man in his fifties or sixties in good health and CMV-seronegative.

CDR3 DNA sequence: TGTGCCAGCAGCTTAGTGGGCGGGGGGTTAAAAGAGACCCAGTACTTC. As protein: CASSLVGGGLKETQYF. The rearrangement links TRBV7-2 to TRBJ2-5, with 8 bases fitting TRBD2. CDR1 SGHTA and CDR2 FQGNSA come from the germline V gene. CDR3 length: 16 amino acids. V shed 1 base and J 3 bases; nucleotides not matched to a gene: 7.

In this sample, this clone turned up a few times. V and J are TRBV9 and TRBJ2-3, with 12 bases identical to TRBD2. The junction had 7 bases not matched to a gene; V was cut back by 4 bases and J by 4 bases. The CDR3 runs to 16 residues. CDR1 is SGDLS and CDR2 is YYNGEE in the germline V gene. This CDR3 reads CASSPMLAGGADTQYF. The CDR3 DNA sequence: TGTGCCAGCAGCCCTATGCTAGCGGGAGGGGCAGATACGCAGTATTTT.

This chain uses TRBV7-9 with TRBJ2-5; 11 nucleotides align to TRBD2. The V segment lost 5 bases and the J segment 2 bases; nucleotides outside the gene matches: 7. Per germline, CDR1 SEHNR and CDR2 FQNEAQ (reference sequence). This CDR3 has 16 residues. CDR3 region: CASSATSGVRQETQYF. DNA of the CDR3: TGTGCCAGCAGCGCGACTAGCGGGGTTAGACAAGAGACCCAGTACTTC.

This clone appeared once. The chain employs TRBV6-8 and TRBJ2-2, with D maybe TRBD2 (5 bases). Germline V lookup: CDR1 MNHGY, CDR2 SAAAGT. This CDR3 has 14 residues. Trimming removed 5 bases from V and 3 bases from J, with 10 bases in between. The CDR3 region has the DNA TGTGCCAGCAGTCCCACCGGGGACACCGGGGAGCTGTTTTTT. Its translation: CASSPTGDTGELFF.

This clone was seen only a few times. CDR3 nucleotide sequence: TGTGCCAGCTCACCGGCACAGGGTAAGTTGAATTCACCCCTCCACTTT. This gives the protein CASSPAQGKLNSPLHF. The gene calls are TRBV18 and TRBJ1-6; weak D call: TRBD1 (6 bases). The CDR3 length is 16 residues. The V end was cut by 3 bases, the J end by 7 bases, with 16 bases between. CDR1 is KGHSH, CDR2 LQKENI, per germline.

CDR3: CASSLAKGTVYEQYF. CDR3 nucleotide sequence: TGTGCCAGCAGCTTAGCAAAAGGGACAGTCTACGAGCAGTACTTC. The chain uses TRBV7-2 and TRBJ2-7, with 7 bases fitting TRBD1. There are 15 residues in the CDR3. V dropped 0 bases and J dropped 3; count of bases not matched to a gene: 5. Germline V CDR1 and CDR2: SGHTA, FQGNSA.

The chain uses TRBV4-3 and TRBJ1-2; 7 positions agree with TRBD1. CDR1 is LGHNA and CDR2 is YSLEER in the germline V gene. Trimming removed 0 bases from V and 5 bases from J; junction bases left unmatched: 9. CDR3 length equals 16 residues. The CDR3 sequence: CASSQDRDSRLYGYTF. CDR3 nucleotides: TGCGCCAGCAGCCAAGATAGGGACAGCCGGCTGTATGGCTACACCTTC.

The rearrangement links TRBV5-1 to TRBJ2-7; 8 bases line up with TRBD1. CDR3 length: 13 amino acids. Germline trimming cut 4 bases from V and 4 bases from J; bases unmatched to any gene: 4. Germline V gene lookup returns CDR1 SGHRS and CDR2 YFSETQ. The CDR3 spells CASSKDREYEQYF. CDR3 in DNA: TGCGCCAGCAGCAAGGACAGGGAGTACGAGCAGTACTTC.

This chain uses TRBV18 with TRBJ2-1, with 8 bases matching TRBD2. Trimming took 3 bases from V and 3 from J; bases not matched to a gene: 7. The V gene's germline CDR1 is KGHSH and CDR2 LQKENI. The CDR3 has 16 amino acids. CDR3: CASSPPVAGLYNEQFF. CDR3 coding DNA: TGTGCCAGCTCACCGCCTGTAGCGGGACTCTACAATGAGCAGTTCTTC.

The V gene is TRBV29-1, the J gene TRBJ2-5, with TRBD1 matching 7 bases. The trim removed 7 bases at V and 5 bases at J, leaving 10 bases unmatched. The CDR3 runs 13 residues. CDR1 is SQVTM, CDR2 ANQGSEA, per germline. CDR3 in amino acids: CSALSTGTETQYF. The CDR3 region has the DNA TGCAGCGCTCTCTCGACAGGGACGGAGACCCAGTACTTC.

This clone was seen more than once but under ten times. The chain couples TRBV10-3 to TRBJ2-7, with TRBD2 matching over 7 bases. This CDR3 spans 15 amino acids. CDR1 is ENHRY, CDR2 SYGVKD, per germline. V shed 0 bases and J 9 bases; nucleotides not matched to a gene: 11. The chain's CDR3 is CAISESTGRSPRQYF. The CDR3, as DNA: TGTGCCATCAGTGAGTCGACCGGGAGGAGTCCTCGGCAGTACTTC.

This chain uses TRBV5-4 with TRBJ2-7; 7 bases map to TRBD2. J was trimmed by 6 bases and V by 4 bases; bases with no gene match: 7. This CDR3 region has 13 residues. The germline CDR1 and CDR2 sequences are SGHNT and YYREEE (reference sequence). For the CDR3, the DNA is TGTGCCAGCAGCCCGAAGACTAGCTTCGAGCAGTACTTC. Translation: CASSPKTSFEQYF. Filled out from reference TRBV5-4 and TRBJ2-7, the complete variable domain reads ETGVTQSPTHLIKTRGQQVTLRCSSQSGHNTVSWYQQALGQGPQFIFQYYREEENGRGNFPPRFSGLQFPNYSSELNVNALELDDSALYLCASSPKTSFEQYFGPGTRLTVT.

The V and J genes are TRBV6-5 and TRBJ1-1; D is possibly TRBD1 (5 bases). Germline V gene lookup returns CDR1 MNHEY and CDR2 SVGAGI. Trimming pared 0 bases from V and 3 bases from J, leaving 14 bases between. CDR3 length equals 16 residues. The CDR3 nucleotides are TGTGCCAGCAGTTACTCGTACAGGACTACATACACTGAAGCTTTCTTT. Translated, it gives CASSYSYRTTYTEAFF.

The V call is TRBV19, the J call TRBJ2-3, with D tentatively TRBD2 (6 bases). Between the trimmed V and J ends, which lost 4 bases and 2 bases, there was a span of 7 bases. The CDR3 extends over 13 amino acids. In germline, CDR1 is LNHDA, CDR2 SQIVND (reference sequence). The CDR3 nucleotides read TGTGCCAGTAGTAGCGGGGACACAGATACGCAGTATTTT. Translated, it gives CASSSGDTDTQYF.

The chain recombines TRBV19 with TRBJ1-1; no clear D gene. From germline, CDR1 is LNHDA and CDR2 SQIVND (reference sequence). V lost 6 bases and J lost 3, with 11 bases in between. This CDR3 contains 13 residues. The CDR3 loop is CASSRIGDTEAFF. In DNA form, the CDR3 reads TGTGCCAGTAGCCGAATCGGGGACACTGAAGCTTTCTTT.

The genes are TRBV5-1 and TRBJ1-2; D is ambiguous. The V gene's germline CDR1 is SGHRS and CDR2 YFSETQ. Trimming pared 6 bases from V and 3 bases from J, leaving 12 bases between. The CDR3 length is 13 residues. CDR3 amino acids: CASTVEDHYGYTF. The CDR3, as DNA: TGCGCCAGCACCGTGGAGGATCACTATGGCTACACCTTC.

V is TRBV5-1 and J is TRBJ2-1, with a weak D call TRBD2 (6 bases). V was trimmed by 4 bases and J by 8 bases, leaving 22 bases between them. The CDR3 runs 16 residues. The germline CDR1 and CDR2 sequences are SGHRS and YFSETQ. DNA for the CDR3: TGCGCCAGCAGCCAATCCGTGTCTAGCGTCTCTTATGAGCAGTTCTTC. It codes for CASSQSVSSVSYEQFF.

This clone turned up a few times. CDR3 coding DNA: TGCGCCAGCAGCCAATCCCGGACAGGGGGCGCGGAAAAACTGTTTTTT. It specifies CASSQSRTGGAEKLFF. This chain joins TRBV4-1 and TRBJ1-4, with 11 bases identical to TRBD1. Germline V gene lookup returns CDR1 MGHRA and CDR2 YSYEKL. The V segment lost 2 bases and the J segment 8 bases; nucleotides outside the gene matches: 7. The CDR3 loop spans 16 amino acids.

The V call is TRBV5-1, the J call TRBJ2-2; 7 bases map to TRBD2. V lost 0 bases to trimming and J lost 4 bases; unmatched junction nucleotides: 3. Per germline, CDR1 SGHRS and CDR2 YFSETQ. The CDR3 length is 15 residues. CDR3 loop: CASSLVREATGELFF. CDR3 coding DNA: TGCGCCAGCAGCTTGGTCCGGGAGGCCACCGGGGAGCTGTTTTTT. Drawing the rest from reference TRBV5-1 and TRBJ2-2, the complete variable domain is KAGVTQTPRYLIKTRGQQVTLSCSPISGHRSVSWYQQTPGQGLQFLFEYFSETQRNKGNFPGRFSGRQFSNSRSEMNVSTLELGDSALYLCASSLVREATGELFFGEGSRLTVL.

The chain recombines TRBV7-9 with TRBJ1-1; D is uncertain. Germline V gene lookup returns CDR1 SEHNR and CDR2 FQNEAQ (reference sequence). CDR3 length equals 15 residues. V gave up 4 bases and J gave up 4 bases, with 16 bases separating them. CDR3 sequence reads: CASSSPWEGVTEAFF. The CDR3, as DNA: TGTGCCAGCAGCTCCCCTTGGGAGGGAGTCACTGAAGCTTTCTTT. Complete variable domain (other parts from reference TRBV7-9 and TRBJ1-1): DTGVSQNPRHKITKRGQNVTFRCDPISEHNRLYWYRQTLGQGPEFLTYFQNEAQLEKSRLLSDRFSAERPKGSFSTLEIQRTEQGDSAMYLCASSSPWEGVTEAFFGQGTRLTVV.

The rearrangement uses TRBV11-3 and TRBJ2-5, with TRBD2 matching over 12 bases. Germline V gene lookup returns CDR1 SGHNT and CDR2 YENEEA. V trimming: 5 bases; J trimming: 4 bases; junction bases outside the gene matches: 5. The CDR3 sequence is 15 residues long. CDR3 residues: CASSQRLAGVETQYF. The CDR3 DNA is TGTGCCAGCAGCCAAAGACTAGCGGGAGTAGAGACCCAGTACTTC.

The chain links TRBV7-2 to TRBJ2-1; a weak D match, TRBD2 (6 bases). Germline assignment: CDR1 SGHTA and CDR2 FQGNSA. The CDR3 contains 16 residues. The ends were cut back, 1 base at V and 4 bases at J, with 14 bases in the middle. The CDR3 DNA follows: TGTGCCAGCAGCTTAGAAGGGTCTAGCGCGTACAATGAGCAGTTCTTC. Protein product: CASSLEGSSAYNEQFF. The variable domain in full, with the rest retrieved from reference TRBV7-2 and TRBJ2-1, is GAGVSQSPSNKVTEKGKDVELRCDPISGHTALYWYRQSLGQGLEFLIYFQGNSAPDKSGLPSDRFSAERTGGSVSTLTIQRTQQEDSAVYLCASSLEGSSAYNEQFFGPGTRLTVL.

The rearrangement joins TRBV4-1 to TRBJ2-1, with 8 bases matching TRBD1. V was clipped by 0 bases and J by 4 bases; unmatched bases: 11. Per germline, CDR1 MGHRA and CDR2 YSYEKL. The CDR3 sequence is 18 residues long. This CDR3 reads CASSQDWGGTGRYNEQFF. DNA for the CDR3: TGCGCCAGCAGCCAAGATTGGGGCGGGACAGGTCGATACAATGAGCAGTTCTTC.

This sequence joins TRBV7-9 and TRBJ2-3, with D tentatively TRBD2 (6 bases). V lost 8 bases, J lost 2 bases, and 8 bases lay in between. This CDR3 has 12 amino acids. CDR1 SEHNR and CDR2 FQNEAQ come from the germline V gene (reference sequence). CDR3: CASRGNTDTQYF. The DNA of the CDR3 is TGTGCCAGCCGCGGGAACACAGATACGCAGTATTTT.

The chain couples TRBV28 to TRBJ2-7, with 12 bases identical to TRBD1. V gave up 5 bases and J gave up 0 bases; unmatched junction bases: 11. The germline V gene has CDR1 MDHEN and CDR2 SYDVKM. This CDR3 spans 18 amino acids. CDR3 sequence: CASSRDRGQFPGSYEQYF. CDR3 nucleotide sequence: TGTGCCAGCAGTCGGGACAGGGGGCAATTCCCTGGCTCCTACGAGCAGTACTTC.

This sequence joins TRBV7-8 and TRBJ2-3; 11 positions match TRBD2. CDR3 length: 16 amino acids. The V and J ends lost 6 bases and 1 base, in that order; junction bases with no gene match: 6. The V gene's germline CDR1 is SGHVS and CDR2 FQNEAQ. CDR3 nucleotide sequence: TGTGCCAGCAGGTTACTAGCGGGGGTGGGCACAGATACGCAGTATTTT. Translating gives CASRLLAGVGTDTQYF.